One T cell receptor (beta chain) is described in this entry. Original processing methods: Amplified reference gene primers provided the basis for estimating nucleated cell counts. Libraries were prepared by immunoSEQ multiplex PCR; TCRdb keeps only in-frame clonotypes and omits some of them. The DNA gave D and trimming, while V, J and clone size come from that table. The sample consists of roughly 170,000 clones, about 88% of them appearing once. V trimming: 0 bases; J trimming: 3 bases; junction bases outside the gene matches: 5. Germline-derived CDR1 and CDR2 are LGHNA and YNFKEQ. The CDR3 has 15 amino acids. The sample belongs to a study of blood T cell repertoires in COVID-19. For the study at large: Donors in the United States, Italy and Spain gave samples during acute or convalescent COVID-19.

What was sequenced was peripheral blood. The chain combines TRBV4-2 with TRBJ2-7; 7 nucleotides line up with TRBD1. The TCR was taken from a middle-aged man with active or convalescent COVID-19. CDR3 region: CASSQDLGQDYEQYF. The CDR3 DNA reads TGTGCCAGCAGCCAAGATTTAGGACAGGACTACGAGCAGTACTTC.